This T cell receptor (beta chain) appears in the sequencing data of a study of beta chain features in type 1 diabetes (dated by TCRdb to 2016 to 2019). Broadly, across the study: No differences in mean age, gender distribution, total cell number or subset yield were found between patients and healthy donors. Naive and central memory subsets were obtained from all 28 donors, but regulatory and stem cell-like memory subsets were isolated from only 8 patients and about 8 healthy donors. The study compared the TCRB repertoires of sorted circulating CD4+ T cell subsets in recently diagnosed type 1 diabetes patients with those in matched healthy donors. A total of approximately 110,000,000 sorted cells were examined across all samples, and a strong correlation was observed between cell number per subset and RNA yield.

Counted from cysteine to phenylalanine, this CDR3 has 15 amino acids. Only CDR3 DNA remains: 45 bases, in frame from the first base. Based on the germline V gene (reference sequence), the CDR1 and CDR2 sequences are LNHDA and SQIVND. A distance of 13 bases separates the germline ends of V and J, which lose 5 bases and 0 bases respectively. The entire isolated RNA was reverse transcribed using the High Capacity cDNA Reverse Transcription Kit, and thus expressed TCRB transcripts were sequenced. Deep immunoSEQ sequencing was performed on naive, central memory and regulatory T cell samples, with an average of around 3.4 million total reads per sample. Sorted cells were lysed in RLT buffer and RNA was extracted with DNase-treated RNeasy Micro or Mini kits, depending on cell number. Each cell subset was processed on its own to prevent cross-contamination, while patient and healthy donor samples were processed together. TCRB sequences were amplified from cDNA with the immunoSEQ multiplex PCR, producing 87-bp fragments spanning the CDR3 region. Sequencing of the amplicons was performed on the Illumina HiSeq platform. Turning to the authors' computational methods: PCR bias was computationally corrected using synthetic template baselines, reads within Hamming distance 2 were collapsed, and singletons that could not be merged were discarded. By aligning reads against IMGT, V, D and J genes, CDR3 length, and insertions or deletions at six rearrangement sites were assigned. Clonotype counts were normalized to sorted cell number within each subset before computing true diversity and Gini coefficients with the tcR R package. The overlap coefficient, calculated on TCRB nucleotide sequences, was used to measure repertoire sharing. Sourced from immuneACCESS, this table was stored by TCRdb with only in-frame sequences that have V and J called. A share of the clones is absent; for the studies checked, an unresolved V gene accounts for under half, and the remainder has no known explanation. The V and J calls and clone size come from that table; D and trimming were worked out from the DNA. Within this sample are approximately 60,000 clones, with 59% of them counted one time only. About 2.2% of the sample lies in the top ten.

About this clone: Its antigen is currently not known. Base qualities are not provided; no much larger clone lies one nucleotide away.

A single peripheral blood draw of approximately 120 mL on average was collected from each donor into heparinised tubes. Using a panel that included CD45RO, CCR7, CD25, CD127, CD95 and CD27, naive, central memory, regulatory and stem cell-like memory CD4+ T cells were sorted on a BD FACSAria II. Purity was above 98% for every sorted population. PBMCs were isolated right away by Lymphoprep density gradient centrifugation and were stained directly, without culture. So that batch effects would be minimized, each experiment stained and sorted samples in pairs, pairing one healthy donor with one patient. Results and caveats for the whole study, not just this receptor: Because small numbers of individuals were included in the HLA sub-analyses, any influence of HLA type on TCRB rearrangement was left unresolved. The naive, central memory and regulatory TCRB repertoires appeared to resemble one another more closely among patients than among healthy donors. Type 1 diabetes patients showed a moderate but significant shortening of TCRB CDR3 length in all four CD4+ subsets. PCR may preferentially amplify shorter templates, but because patient and control samples were amplified and corrected together, any resulting skew would affect both groups equally. At VDJ recombination sites, type 1 diabetes patients had fewer insertions and more deleted nucleotides, which implies abnormalities in thymic rearrangement. Sequencing cDNA rather than genomic DNA could over-represent highly expressing activated cells, although activation and CD3 levels did not differ between groups.

The sequencing sample was made of Tregs from blood. The cell subset or site label of this sample denotes: regulatory CD4+ T cells. The sequence came from a woman younger than 35 in good health. The rearranged chain carries TRBV19 and TRBJ2-5; TRBD1 is perhaps the D gene, given 6 matching bases. The CDR3 protein sequence reads: CASSLQGYHQETQYF. Here is the DNA: TGTGCCAGTAGTTTACAGGGCTATCACCAAGAGACCCAGTACTTC.